The next 30 T cell receptor beta chains were all read from a single sample in a study of cytomegalovirus exposure and HLA in healthy donors. The PCR used 60 Vbeta and 13 Jbeta primers. Data came from immunoSEQ multiplex PCR; TCRdb stores just in-frame clones and leaves some out. The listing records tens of thousands of clones. The specimen was PBMCs. These receptors came from a man over 45 in good health and CMV-seronegative.

V is TRBV13 and J is TRBJ1-1, with D tentatively TRBD1 (6 bases). CDR1 and CDR2 from the germline V gene are PRHDT and FYEKMQ (reference sequence). The CDR3 contains 17 residues. Deletions cut 0 bases from V and 1 base from J, with 15 bases between. The CDR3 DNA reads TGTGCCAGCAGCTTAGGGCAACAGGGCTCGCGGAACACTGAAGCTTTCTTT. Translating gives CASSLGQQGSRNTEAFF.

The chain uses TRBV7-8 and TRBJ2-7; tentatively, D is TRBD1 (6 bases). Trimming took 1 base from V and 2 from J, leaving 15 bases between them. CDR3 length equals 16 residues. CDR1 and CDR2 (germline): SGHVS, FQNEAQ. The CDR3 region has the DNA TGTGCCAGCAGCTTAGTAGGTGGGACAACGACCTACGAGCAGTACTTC. Translated: CASSLVGGTTTYEQYF.

The CDR3 loop is CASSSLLATNTGELFF. CDR3 bases: TGCGCCAGCAGCTCTCTTCTAGCCACGAACACCGGGGAGCTGTTTTTT. J is TRBJ2-2 and V is TRBV5-1; tentative D call: TRBD2 (5 bases). Per the germline V gene, CDR1 is SGHRS and CDR2 is YFSETQ. CDR3 length equals 16 residues. V was pared by 3 bases and J by 0 bases, with 12 bases between.

The gene calls are TRBV7-3 and TRBJ1-1, with D maybe TRBD1 (5 bases). Trimming pared 3 bases from V and 1 base from J, leaving 6 bases between. The CDR3 is 13 amino acids. In germline, CDR1 is SGHTA, CDR2 FQGTGA. Here the CDR3 reads CASSFQGNTEAFF. CDR3 coding DNA: TGTGCCAGCAGCTTTCAGGGGAACACTGAAGCTTTCTTT.

The rearrangement links TRBV9 to TRBJ2-1; 10 bases agree with TRBD1. From germline, CDR1 is SGDLS and CDR2 YYNGEE. V lost 2 bases, J lost 7 bases, and 6 bases stayed unmatched. The CDR3 has 15 amino acids. The CDR3 loop reads CASSVPGQGRNEQFF. The CDR3 DNA follows: TGTGCCAGCAGCGTTCCGGGACAGGGGAGGAATGAGCAGTTCTTC.

This rearrangement joins TRBV10-3 to TRBJ1-2; 7 positions agree with TRBD1. The CDR3 runs to 14 residues. Germline CDR1 reads ENHRY; CDR2 reads SYGVKD. V was pared by 7 bases and J by 2 bases, with 7 bases of the junction left unmatched. The chain's CDR3 is CAITPGQQNYGYTF. The CDR3 coding sequence is TGTGCCATCACCCCGGGACAGCAGAACTATGGCTACACCTTC.

CDR3: CASSFDRDVGEQFF. CDR3 bases: TGTGCCAGCAGTTTTGACAGGGATGTCGGTGAGCAGTTCTTC. J is TRBJ2-1 and V is TRBV6-5; 7 bases are a match to TRBD1. The J segment lost 9 bases and the V segment lost 4 bases, leaving 9 bases of the junction unmatched. CDR1 MNHEY and CDR2 SVGAGI come from the germline V gene. The CDR3 has 14 amino acids.

The V call is TRBV18, the J call TRBJ1-1, with D possibly TRBD1 on 6 matching bases. Germline CDR1 KGHSH, CDR2 LQKENI. V was trimmed by 3 bases and J by 0 bases, leaving 14 bases between them. The CDR3 loop spans 16 amino acids. CDR3 loop: CASSPQTRGLNTEAFF. CDR3 nucleotide sequence: TGTGCCAGCTCACCCCAAACCAGGGGACTGAACACTGAAGCTTTCTTT.

CDR3 sequence (DNA): TGTGCCAGTAGTATAGGAACCCCCGACGGGGGCTACACCTTC. Translation: CASSIGTPDGGYTF. The chain combines TRBV19 with TRBJ1-2; no clear D gene. The V gene's germline CDR1 is LNHDA and CDR2 SQIVND (reference sequence). The CDR3 spans 14 residues. Trimming stripped 1 base from V and 8 bases from J, with 14 bases between.

V and J are TRBV9 and TRBJ2-5; no clear D. The V end lost 0 bases, the J end lost 2 bases, and 8 bases lay between the germline ends. This CDR3 has 14 amino acids. Germline-derived CDR1 and CDR2 are SGDLS and YYNGEE. As DNA, the CDR3 is TGTGCCAGCAGCGTAGCTCTGGAGCAAGAGACCCAGTACTTC. This encodes CASSVALEQETQYF.

In DNA form, the CDR3 reads TGTGCCAGCATCGACAGAAGCTCCTATAATTCACCCCTCCACTTT. Its protein is CASIDRSSYNSPLHF. The gene calls are TRBV6-1 and TRBJ1-6, with D possibly being TRBD1 (5 bases). This CDR3 is built from 15 residues. V was clipped by 7 bases and J by 0 bases, with 10 bases between them. CDR1 MNHNS and CDR2 SASEGT come from the germline V gene.

The chain combines TRBV28 with TRBJ2-7; the match to TRBD1 covers 8 bases. The length of the CDR3 is 13 residues. Germline V CDR1 and CDR2: MDHEN, SYDVKM. The V segment lost 6 bases and the J segment 8 bases; nucleotides outside the gene matches: 9. CDR3 sequence reads: CASSQDRETQQYF. The DNA for the CDR3 is TGTGCCAGCAGCCAGGACAGGGAAACCCAGCAGTACTTC.

This chain connects TRBV11-2 to TRBJ1-6, with TRBD1 matching over 11 bases. Per the germline V gene, CDR1 is SGHAT and CDR2 is FQNNGV. V was clipped by 5 bases and J by 7 bases; unmatched bases: 4. CDR3 length: 15 residues. In nucleotides, the CDR3 is TGTGCCAGCAGCCCGGACAGGGGGCTGAATTCACCCCTCCACTTT. It specifies CASSPDRGLNSPLHF.

The chain links TRBV5-1 to TRBJ1-2; 11 bases align to TRBD1. The CDR3 is made up of 18 amino acids. CDR1 SGHRS and CDR2 YFSETQ come from the germline V gene. J lost 1 base, V lost 4 bases, and 12 bases had no gene match. DNA for the CDR3: TGCGCCAGCAGCCGAGCCGGGACAGGGGGATTCCTTAACTATGGCTACACCTTC. Translated, it gives CASSRAGTGGFLNYGYTF.

The chain couples TRBV27 to TRBJ1-4, with a possible D match to TRBD1 (5 bases). This CDR3 is 15 amino acids long. With 4 bases removed from V and 8 bases from J, the gap between germline ends came to 17 bases. Germline CDR1 is MNHEY and CDR2 is SMNVEV (reference sequence). CDR3 amino acids: CASSSVHRPGEKLFF. The CDR3, as DNA: TGTGCCAGCAGTTCTGTACACCGACCAGGGGAAAAACTGTTTTTT.

This chain connects TRBV7-8 to TRBJ2-3; 13 bases are shared with TRBD2. This CDR3 spans 17 amino acids. V dropped 5 bases and J dropped 1; count of bases not matched to a gene: 6. Germline CDR1 is SGHVS and CDR2 is FQNEAQ. The CDR3 DNA is TGTGCCAGCAGCATACTAGCGGGGGGGCGAGGCACAGATACGCAGTATTTT. This gives the protein CASSILAGGRGTDTQYF.

The J gene is TRBJ2-7, the V gene TRBV7-2; D not certain. The CDR3 has 16 amino acids. CDR1 and CDR2 from the germline V gene are SGHTA and FQGNSA. V shed 4 bases and J shed 3 bases, with 19 bases lying between them. DNA of the CDR3: TGTGCCAGCAGCTCCCTGGGCAACCGACCAGACTACGAGCAGTACTTC. Encoded protein: CASSSLGNRPDYEQYF.

The genes are TRBV28 and TRBJ2-3; D possibly corresponds to TRBD2 (6 bases). Trimming stripped 8 bases from V and 0 bases from J, with 12 bases between. Germline values: CDR1 MDHEN, CDR2 SYDVKM. This CDR3 is 14 amino acids long. Here the CDR3 DNA reads TGTGCCAGCCAGTGGGGGGTAAGCACAGATACGCAGTATTTT. The encoded protein is CASQWGVSTDTQYF.

The J gene is TRBJ2-2, the V gene TRBV7-3; 10 bases are a match to TRBD1. The CDR3 is 15 amino acids. Germline CDR1 SGHTA, CDR2 FQGTGA. Losses at the gene ends were 6 bases for V and 5 bases for J; bases not matched to a gene: 6. The CDR3 sequence: CASSTGQGGTGELFF. The CDR3 DNA reads TGTGCCAGCAGTACCGGACAGGGGGGGACCGGGGAGCTGTTTTTT.

The chain couples TRBV30 to TRBJ1-6; perhaps TRBD1 as D (5 bases). In germline, CDR1 is GTSNPN, CDR2 SVGIG (reference sequence). V was pared by 0 bases and J by 7 bases, with 10 bases between. CDR3 length: 14 amino acids. The CDR3 loop reads CAWSVRGDNSPLHF. CDR3 bases: TGTGCCTGGAGTGTACGGGGGGACAATTCACCCCTCCACTTT.

This chain connects TRBV19 to TRBJ1-5; D possibly corresponds to TRBD1 (5 bases). The ends were cut back, 3 bases at V and 7 bases at J, with 13 bases in the middle. The CDR3 has 14 residues. Germline CDR1 LNHDA, CDR2 SQIVND (reference sequence). As DNA, the CDR3 is TGTGCCAGTAGTATTGGGGGGAATGGACAGCCCCAGCATTTT. Protein sequence: CASSIGGNGQPQHF.

The chain is built from TRBV27 and TRBJ2-7; TRBD2 matches 13 bases. CDR1 MNHEY and CDR2 SMNVEV come from the germline V gene (reference sequence). The CDR3 has 14 amino acids. V lost 6 bases, J lost 5 bases, and 4 bases stayed unmatched. CDR3 nucleotide sequence: TGTGCCAGCAGGAAACTAGCGGGGGGGCACGAGCAGTACTTC. It yields the protein CASRKLAGGHEQYF.

The gene calls are TRBV7-2 and TRBJ1-6, with D unclear. The CDR3 contains 13 residues. The V gene's germline CDR1 is SGHTA and CDR2 FQGNSA. Trimming cost V 8 bases and J 12 bases, with 17 bases left between them. CDR3 in amino acids: CASGSGWPGPLHF. The CDR3 bases are TGTGCCAGCGGCTCGGGGTGGCCAGGACCCCTCCACTTT.

The rearrangement joins TRBV11-2 to TRBJ1-2; D call uncertain. This CDR3 has 13 residues. The V end lost 0 bases, the J end lost 5 bases, and 7 bases lay between the germline ends. The germline V gene has CDR1 SGHAT and CDR2 FQNNGV. The CDR3 here is CASSLEPDYGYTF. The CDR3 coding sequence is TGTGCCAGCAGCTTAGAGCCAGATTATGGCTACACCTTC.

The rearrangement links TRBV4-1 to TRBJ2-3; 9 nucleotides line up with TRBD2. Germline V CDR1 and CDR2: MGHRA, YSYEKL. Losses at the gene ends were 4 bases for V and 0 bases for J; bases not matched to a gene: 11. This CDR3 region has 18 residues. The CDR3 is CASSPYSSGETSTDTQYF. DNA of the CDR3: TGCGCCAGCAGCCCATATTCTAGCGGGGAAACTAGCACAGATACGCAGTATTTT.

The chain combines TRBV7-9 with TRBJ2-4, with D perhaps matching TRBD2 (7 bases). CDR3 length: 16 amino acids. The germline V gene has CDR1 SEHNR and CDR2 FQNEAQ (reference sequence). Trimming removed 5 bases from V and 0 bases from J, with 14 bases in between. For the CDR3, the DNA is TGTGCCAGCAGCAAGGGGGGGGCACTAGCCAAAAACATTCAGTACTTC. Its protein product is CASSKGGALAKNIQYF.

The rearrangement links TRBV9 to TRBJ1-6; D call uncertain. The CDR3 length is 14 residues. V was cut by 3 bases and J by 10 bases, with 14 bases left in between. Germline V gene sequence: CDR1 SGDLS, CDR2 YYNGEE. This CDR3 is CASSAPGKDSPLHF. CDR3 nucleotides: TGTGCCAGCAGCGCGCCCGGGAAGGACTCACCCCTCCACTTT.

V gene TRBV4-1 combines with J gene TRBJ1-2, with D perhaps TRBD1 (5 bases). The CDR3 is 14 residues long. Germline assignment: CDR1 MGHRA and CDR2 YSYEKL. Trimming pared 0 bases from V and 3 bases from J, leaving 8 bases between. The CDR3 sequence is CASSQERGDYGYTF. CDR3 nucleotides: TGCGCCAGCAGCCAAGAACGGGGGGACTATGGCTACACCTTC.

V is TRBV11-3 and J is TRBJ1-6, with 10 bases that match TRBD1. The ends lost 4 bases at V and 11 bases at J; junction bases unmatched: 5. CDR3 length: 14 amino acids. CDR1 SGHNT and CDR2 YENEEA come from the germline V gene. The CDR3 protein is CASSYGTGAAPLHF. The CDR3 DNA reads TGTGCCAGCAGCTACGGGACAGGGGCAGCACCCCTCCACTTT.

The chain uses TRBV6-5 and TRBJ1-5, with a weak D call TRBD1 (5 bases). V lost 3 bases and J lost 4, with 7 bases in between. The CDR3 is 13 amino acids. Germline V gene data show CDR1 as MNHEY and CDR2 as SVGAGI. The CDR3 nucleotides are TGTGCCAGCAGTTATGCAGGGAATCAGCCCCAGCATTTT. It is translated as CASSYAGNQPQHF.